This is a list of T cell receptor beta chains from one sample in a study of CD8 T cells in ankylosing spondylitis. MiXCR, applied by TCRdb to the 5' RACE reads, yields one record per CDR3 protein. The table includes 250,000 to 350,000 distinct CDR3 sequences, 15% to 20% detected once. The sequencing input was blood, either unsorted or a sorted T cell fraction (not recorded which). These receptor sequences come from a male donor with ankylosing spondylitis or in good health (not recorded which). The CDR3 runs from the conserved cysteine through the conserved F or W. Fields, in order: D gene, clone size, J gene, V gene, CDR3 DNA, CDR3 protein. A D gene is named only where the DNA matches it firmly. Expanded clones get a size class; other rows say once, few or many, or leave the size out.

>TRBD2|.|TRBJ2-3|TRBV5-1
TGCGCCAGCAGTTGGGGACTAGCGGAAGATACGCAGTATTTT
CASSWGLAEDTQYF
>.|.|TRBJ2-2|TRBV24-1
TGTGCCACCAGTGTTGGACCGTTGAACACCGGGGAGCTGTTTTTT
CATSVGPLNTGELFF
>.|.|TRBJ2-3|TRBV5-1
TGCGCCAGCAGCTTGGTTCAGGGGAAAGATACGCAGTATTTT
CASSLVQGKDTQYF
>.|few|TRBJ2-1|TRBV27
TGTGCCAGCAGTTCCGAATACAATGAGCAGTTCTTC
CASSSEYNEQFF
>TRBD2|.|TRBJ2-1|TRBV5-1
TGCGCCAGCACCGGACTAGCGGGAGGAGTTGAGCAGTTCTTC
CASTGLAGGVEQFF
>.|.|TRBJ1-5|TRBV15
TGTGCCACCAGCAGAGATTCACAGCCCCAGCATTTT
CATSRDSQPQHF
>TRBD1|few|TRBJ1-2|TRBV5-1
TGCGCCAGCAGCGCCAAGACAGGGGGGAACTATGGCTACACCTTC
CASSAKTGGNYGYTF
>TRBD1|few|TRBJ1-1|TRBV29-1
TGCAGCGTTGGCGGACAGGGCCGCACTGAAGCTTTCTTT
CSVGGQGRTEAFF
>.|few|TRBJ2-1|TRBV15
TGTGCCACCAGCAGAGCCTTCGGGACTCGCACCGATGAGCAGTTCTTC
CATSRAFGTRTDEQFF
>.|few|TRBJ2-3|TRBV20-1
TGCAGTGCCCCCCAACTGGCCACCTCTAGCACAGATACGCAGTATTTT
CSAPQLATSSTDTQYF
>TRBD2|.|TRBJ2-4|TRBV7-9
TGTGCCAGCAGCCGGAACGAAGGGGAGGGAAACATTCAGTACTTC
CASSRNEGEGNIQYF
>.|few|TRBJ1-4|TRBV3-1
TGTGCCAGCAGCCAAGCACATTCCGGGAAAGGGGCCATGGCAACAAGAAAAAAACTGTTTTTT
CASSQAHSGKGAMATRKKLFF
>.|.|TRBJ2-2|TRBV12-5
TGTGCTAGTGGTTTGGGAACCGCGACAGGCTTGAACACCGGGGAGCTGTTTTTT
CASGLGTATGLNTGELFF
>TRBD2|.|TRBJ2-1|TRBV20-1
TGCAGTGCTGCGACTAGCGGGGGGGATTTTGAGCAGTTCTTC
CSAATSGGDFEQFF
>.|many|TRBJ2-1|TRBV20-1
TGCAGTGCTAGAGATGTGCTAAGGGTTTACTACAATGAGCAGTTCTTC
CSARDVLRVYYNEQFF
>.|.|TRBJ2-1|TRBV28
TGTGCCAGCAGTGGTTATAGTGGCCTTTACAATGAGCAGTTCTTC
CASSGYSGLYNEQFF
>.|once|TRBJ2-5|TRBV28
TGTGCCAGCAGTTTGGTAGGGCGGCTTGAGACCCAGTACTTC
CASSLVGRLETQYF
>.|many|TRBJ2-1|TRBV12-3/TRBV12-4
TGTGCCAGCAGTTTAGTGGGGCGGCCCCTACGTGAGCAGTTCTTC
CASSLVGRPLREQFF
>TRBD1|.|TRBJ1-2|TRBV12-3/TRBV12-4
TGTGCCAGCAGTTTATCAGGGGGGAACTATGGCTACACCTTC
CASSLSGGNYGYTF